Listed below are T cell receptor beta chains from one sample, sequenced in a study of CD8+ T cells in alopecia areata. This table comes from immunoSEQ multiplex PCR, and its TCRdb copy is limited to in-frame clones, with some not included. The table includes over 150,000 clones, more than 50% detected once. Sequencing was carried out using CD8+ T cells sorted from blood. The receptors originated from a human donor in good health. Each CDR3 is given with its conserved first and last residue. The D gene is left open where the match is weak. The size of a clone is reported for some rows only, either as once, few or many, or as a class for expanded clones.

cdr3_length	d_call	clone_size	v_call	j_call	cdr3_nt	cdr3_aa
15	-	-	TRBV5-1	TRBJ2-3	TGCGCCAGCAGCCGCGGGGAGACCACCACAGATACGCAGTATTTT	CASSRGETTTDTQYF
18	-	few	TRBV14	TRBJ2-1	TGTGCCAGCAGCCAAGCGGCCGACCCGATTCCGGGGGTTGATGAGCAGTTCTTC	CASSQAADPIPGVDEQFF
15	-	-	TRBV4-1	TRBJ2-5	TGCGCCAGCAGCCAAGAAGGGGCGGGGACGGAGACCCAGTACTTC	CASSQEGAGTETQYF
14	-	few	TRBV29-1	TRBJ2-7	TGCAGCGTTGAAGATCGGGACATCTCCTACGAGCAGTACTTC	CSVEDRDISYEQYF
11	-	-	TRBV5-1	TRBJ1-1	TGCGCCAGCAGCTTGGGCCCTGAAGCTTTCTTT	CASSLGPEAFF
12	-	-	TRBV7-9	TRBJ2-7	TGTGCCAGCAGCTCGGACAACTACGAGCAGTACTTC	CASSSDNYEQYF
14	-	-	TRBV30	TRBJ1-3	TGTGCCTGGAGCGGTGGCCAATTTGGAAACACCATATATTTT	CAWSGGQFGNTIYF
14	TRBD1	few	TRBV14	TRBJ2-7	TGTGCCAGCAGCCAATACGGACAGGGCCACGAGCAGTACTTC	CASSQYGQGHEQYF
15	TRBD1	-	TRBV7-9	TRBJ2-7	TGTGCCAGCAGCTTAGAAGGGGGCGCATCTGGCGAGCAGTACTTC	CASSLEGGASGEQYF
14	TRBD1	-	TRBV9	TRBJ1-5	TGTGCCAGCAGTCAGGGGGCAAGCAATCAGCCCCAGCATTTT	CASSQGASNQPQHF
13	TRBD1	-	TRBV6-6	TRBJ1-2	TGTGCCAACCGGGACAGGGGGATCTATGGCTACACCTTC	CANRDRGIYGYTF
15	-	-	TRBV29-1	TRBJ1-2	TGCAGCGTTACGGACTCGACAGTAGCTAACTATGGCTACACCTTC	CSVTDSTVANYGYTF
14	-	many	TRBV5-1	TRBJ2-5	TGCGCCAGCAGCACCGGACCTGACCCGGGGACCCAGTACTTC	CASSTGPDPGTQYF
16	-	few	TRBV7-9	TRBJ1-2	TGTGCCAGCAGCCCCCGGGACATGGGTCTGGTCGAGGGCTACACCTTC	CASSPRDMGLVEGYTF
15	TRBD1	-	TRBV6-1	TRBJ2-1	TGTGCCAGCAGTGACACCGGGACAGGTAACAATGAGCAGTTCTTC	CASSDTGTGNNEQFF
14	-	-	TRBV5-4	TRBJ2-7	TGTGCCAGCAGCCGCCCAGGGGATCTCAACGAGCAGTACTTC	CASSRPGDLNEQYF
13	-	-	TRBV7-2	TRBJ2-2	TGTGCCAGCAGCTTAGGAGGCTACGGGGAGCTGTTTTTT	CASSLGGYGELFF
11	-	-	TRBV30	TRBJ2-7	TGTGCCTGGAGCAGTGGCTACGAGCAGTACTTC	CAWSSGYEQYF
13	TRBD1	-	TRBV6-1	TRBJ1-6	TGTGCCAGCTACCGGGACAGAAATTCACCCCTCCACTTT	CASYRDRNSPLHF
14	-	-	TRBV9	TRBJ2-7	TGTGCCAGCAGCTCCGGGGGACAGCCCTACGAGCAGTACTTC	CASSSGGQPYEQYF
15	-	-	TRBV5-8	TRBJ1-5	TGTGCCAGCAGCTTGAACTCCGGGGGCAATCAGCCCCAGCATTTT	CASSLNSGGNQPQHF
15	-	-	TRBV2	TRBJ2-7	TGTGCCAGCAGTGATGGCAGTCGAAGCACTGACGAGCAGTACTTC	CASSDGSRSTDEQYF
16	-	few	TRBV5-6	TRBJ2-4	TGTGCCAGCAGCTGGACGAGGGGACCAGCCAAAAACATTCAGTACTTC	CASSWTRGPAKNIQYF
13	-	-	TRBV25-1	TRBJ2-1	TGTGCCAGCAGTGCCCCGAACAGGCTTGAGCAGTTCTTC	CASSAPNRLEQFF
13	TRBD1	-	TRBV5-1	TRBJ1-1	TGCGCCAGCAGCCGAACAGGGGTTGATGAAGCTTTCTTT	CASSRTGVDEAFF
12	-	-	TRBV6-1	TRBJ2-7	TGTGCCAGCAGTGGAGACAGCTACGAGCAGTACTTC	CASSGDSYEQYF
14	-	few	TRBV19	TRBJ2-7	TGTGCCAGTAGCGCGGCGGGACAAGGAATCGAGCAGTACTTC	CASSAAGQGIEQYF
17	TRBD1	-	TRBV5-1	TRBJ2-1	TGCGCCAGCAGCTTTGAGGCCAGGGGGAACTCCTACAATGAGCAGTTCTTC	CASSFEARGNSYNEQFF
13	TRBD1	-	TRBV29-1	TRBJ1-2	TGCAGCGTCGCCGGGACAGCTAACTATGGCTACACCTTC	CSVAGTANYGYTF
16	TRBD2	-	TRBV4-2	TRBJ2-5	TGTGCCAGCAGCCAAGAACTAGCGGGGGGGAAAGAGACCCAGTACTTC	CASSQELAGGKETQYF
14	-	few	TRBV5-6	TRBJ1-2	TGTGCCAGCAGCTTGGAGAAGCAACTGCTTGGCTACACCTTC	CASSLEKQLLGYTF
13	-	-	TRBV5-6	TRBJ1-1	TGTGCCAGCAGCTTGGGGACAAACACTGAAGCTTTCTTT	CASSLGTNTEAFF
13	-	many	TRBV27	TRBJ1-5	TGTGCCAGCAGTGTGGGGGGCAATCAGCCCCAGCATTTT	CASSVGGNQPQHF